The rows below give T cell receptor beta chains drawn from one sample of a study of cytomegalovirus exposure and HLA in healthy donors. Generated by immunoSEQ multiplex PCR, the TCRdb table keeps only in-frame clones and is missing some. The table shows about 160,000 clones, with about 72% occurring only once. The specimen was PBMCs. These receptors were taken from a man over 45 in good health and CMV-seropositive. Each CDR3 is given with its conserved first and last residue. The D gene is left open where the match is weak. Clone size is shown for a subset of rows, as once, few, many or a class of expanded clone.

J,D,V,size,CDR3,DNA
TRBJ2-1,NA,TRBV15,NA,CATSRDPVEQFF,TGTGCCACCAGCAGAGATCCAGTGGAGCAGTTCTTC
TRBJ1-1,TRBD1,TRBV5-6,NA,CASSLASLRQGNTEAFF,TGTGCCAGCAGCTTGGCTTCATTGAGACAGGGTAACACTGAAGCTTTCTTT
TRBJ1-1,NA,TRBV7-9,NA,CALEANTEAFF,TGTGCCCTGGAGGCGAACACTGAAGCTTTCTTT
TRBJ1-2,NA,TRBV7-2,few,CASSLARRNYGYTF,TGTGCCAGCAGCTTAGCCAGAAGAAACTATGGCTACACCTTC
TRBJ2-2,TRBD2,TRBV5-6,NA,CASLAGGTGELFF,TGTGCCTCCTTAGCGGGGGGCACCGGGGAGCTGTTTTTT
TRBJ1-3,NA,TRBV10-3,few,CAISEPGLQGGNTIYF,TGTGCCATCAGTGAGCCTGGATTACAGGGTGGAAACACCATATATTTT
TRBJ2-2,NA,TRBV29-1,NA,CSVVVQGTHTGELFF,TGCAGCGTTGTAGTACAGGGCACACACACCGGGGAGCTGTTTTTT
TRBJ2-7,NA,TRBV7-9,NA,CASSQSMDSSEQYF,TGTGCCAGCAGCCAAAGTATGGACAGTTCCGAGCAGTACTTC
TRBJ2-1,NA,TRBV4-1,NA,CASSGGGGYNEQFF,TGCGCCAGCTCAGGGGGCGGGGGCTACAATGAGCAGTTCTTC
TRBJ2-1,TRBD1,TRBV28,NA,CASSGGQGSSYNEQFF,TGTGCCAGCAGCGGGGGACAGGGTAGCTCCTACAATGAGCAGTTCTTC
TRBJ2-3,NA,TRBV4-1,few,CASSQDPAGLTTDTQYF,TGCGCCAGCAGCCAAGATCCGGCGGGACTCACCACAGATACGCAGTATTTT
TRBJ1-5,TRBD1,TRBV4-1,NA,CASSQDWRTGPKGNQPQHF,TGCGCCAGCAGCCAAGATTGGAGGACAGGGCCTAAGGGCAATCAGCCCCAGCATTTT
TRBJ1-2,NA,TRBV29-1,NA,CSVRKEGSINYGYTF,TGCAGCGTTCGTAAGGAGGGGAGTATTAACTATGGCTACACCTTC
TRBJ1-5,TRBD1,TRBV7-2,NA,CASSLRQGNQPQHF,TGTGCCAGCAGCTTAAGACAGGGGAATCAGCCCCAGCATTTT
TRBJ1-4,NA,TRBV6-1,NA,CASAGPNEKLFF,TGTGCCAGCGCGGGTCCGAATGAAAAACTGTTTTTT
TRBJ2-1,TRBD1,TRBV10-3,once,CAINIRDRDYNEQFF,TGTGCCATCAACATACGGGACAGGGACTACAATGAGCAGTTCTTC
TRBJ2-3,TRBD1,TRBV14,NA,CASSPLFGQGVADTQYF,TGTGCCAGCAGCCCACTTTTTGGACAGGGGGTAGCAGATACGCAGTATTTT
TRBJ2-3,NA,TRBV7-2,NA,CASSLAGGVGGTDTQYF,TGTGCCAGCAGCTTAGCGGGCGGGGTTGGGGGCACAGATACGCAGTATTTT
TRBJ2-3,NA,TRBV4-1,NA,CASSQEALAPADTQYF,TGCGCCAGCAGCCAAGAGGCTCTAGCCCCCGCAGATACGCAGTATTTT
TRBJ1-2,NA,TRBV6-1,NA,CASSEAGVSVYGYTF,TGTGCCAGCAGTGAAGCGGGAGTTAGTGTCTATGGCTACACCTTC
TRBJ2-5,TRBD1,TRBV7-2,NA,CASSSVRDRGETQYF,TGTGCCAGCAGCTCCGTCCGGGACAGGGGAGAGACCCAGTACTTC
TRBJ2-7,TRBD1,TRBV5-5,NA,CASSLDPGQGTYEQYF,TGTGCCAGCAGCTTGGACCCCGGACAGGGAACCTACGAGCAGTACTTC
TRBJ1-1,TRBD1,TRBV7-9,NA,CASSIGQGPNTEAFF,TGTGCCAGCAGCATCGGACAGGGGCCGAACACTGAAGCTTTCTTT
TRBJ2-1,TRBD1,TRBV4-1,NA,CASSQIRGKYNEQFF,TGCGCCAGCAGCCAGATCAGGGGGAAGTACAATGAGCAGTTCTTC
TRBJ1-4,TRBD1,TRBV25-1,NA,CASSQTGTGKGEKLFF,TGTGCCAGCAGCCAAACCGGGACAGGGAAGGGGGAAAAACTGTTTTTT
TRBJ1-3,TRBD1,TRBV18,few,CASSRTGGSSGNTIYF,TGTGCCAGCTCACGCACAGGGGGGAGCTCTGGAAACACCATATATTTT
TRBJ1-2,TRBD1,TRBV7-2,NA,CASSLGDREELGYTF,TGTGCCAGCAGCTTAGGGGACAGGGAGGAACTTGGCTACACCTTC
TRBJ2-7,TRBD1,TRBV2,NA,CATRDRGPHEQYF,TGTGCCACCCGGGACAGGGGGCCACACGAGCAGTACTTC
TRBJ1-1,TRBD1,TRBV27,NA,CASSLFPGQGAGTEAFF,TGTGCCAGCAGTTTATTCCCGGGACAGGGGGCGGGCACTGAAGCTTTCTTT
TRBJ1-5,NA,TRBV4-1,NA,CASSPAGGNQPQHF,TGCGCCAGCAGCCCTGCAGGGGGCAATCAGCCCCAGCATTTT
TRBJ1-2,NA,TRBV7-2,few,CASSLAHGSPNYGYTF,TGTGCCAGCAGCTTAGCGCACGGGAGTCCCAACTATGGCTACACCTTC
TRBJ1-2,TRBD1,TRBV7-2,NA,CASSIGQGVGYTF,TGTGCCAGCAGCATCGGACAGGGGGTCGGCTACACCTTC
TRBJ2-2,TRBD1,TRBV7-6,few,CASSPRTGSSGELFF,TGTGCCAGCAGCCCCAGGACAGGGTCCTCCGGGGAGCTGTTTTTT
TRBJ2-3,NA,TRBV7-3,once,CASSLSGGAWDTQYF,TGTGCCAGCAGCTTAAGTGGGGGGGCTTGGGATACGCAGTATTTT
TRBJ2-5,TRBD2,TRBV7-2,NA,CASSLPAGGRETQYF,TGTGCCAGCAGCTTACCTGCGGGGGGGCGAGAGACCCAGTACTTC
TRBJ1-6,TRBD1,TRBV5-1,NA,CASSLVPTGDRNSPLHF,TGCGCCAGCAGCTTGGTCCCGACAGGGGACCGCAATTCACCCCTCCACTTT
TRBJ2-3,NA,TRBV6-1,NA,CASLPGLFRTDTQYF,TGTGCCAGCCTGCCGGGACTCTTCCGCACAGATACGCAGTATTTT
TRBJ1-1,TRBD1,TRBV30,few,CAWDTGQGATEAFF,TGTGCCTGGGACACGGGACAGGGAGCAACTGAAGCTTTCTTT
TRBJ2-2,TRBD1,TRBV5-8,few,CASSLVGTGNTGELFF,TGTGCCAGCAGCTTGGTCGGGACAGGGAACACCGGGGAGCTGTTTTTT
TRBJ2-3,TRBD2,TRBV28,NA,CASSRTSGALGTQYF,TGTGCCAGCAGTCGGACTAGCGGGGCCCTCGGTACGCAGTATTTT
TRBJ1-6,TRBD1,TRBV19,once,CASSVPQGAVASPLHF,TGTGCCAGTAGCGTCCCCCAGGGGGCGGTTGCTTCACCCCTCCACTTT
TRBJ1-6,NA,TRBV18,NA,CASSLETELNSPLHF,TGTGCCAGCTCACTCGAGACAGAGCTTAATTCACCCCTCCACTTT
TRBJ2-2,NA,TRBV19,once,CASSAISGGGELFF,TGTGCCAGTTCCGCTATTTCTGGTGGCGGGGAGCTGTTTTTT
TRBJ1-1,NA,TRBV21-1,NA,CASSARGQENTEAFF,TGTGCCAGCAGCGCGAGAGGACAGGAGAACACTGAAGCTTTCTTT
TRBJ1-1,NA,TRBV7-8,NA,CASSFGVTGAFF,TGTGCCAGCAGCTTCGGGGTTACTGGAGCTTTCTTT
TRBJ2-1,NA,TRBV9,NA,CASSPRTATYNEQFF,TGTGCCAGCAGCCCTAGGACAGCCACCTACAATGAGCAGTTCTTC
TRBJ1-2,TRBD1,TRBV13,NA,CASSPGTGGVGGYTF,TGTGCCAGCAGCCCCGGGACAGGGGGCGTTGGTGGCTACACCTTC
TRBJ2-5,TRBD1,TRBV28,NA,CASRDRDSSHQETQYF,TGTGCCAGCAGGGACCGGGACAGCAGCCATCAAGAGACCCAGTACTTC
TRBJ1-3,NA,TRBV19,NA,CASTPGDTIYF,TGTGCCAGTACCCCCGGGGACACCATATATTTT
TRBJ1-1,TRBD1,TRBV18,NA,CASSPGQLNTEAFF,TGTGCCAGCTCACCGGGACAGCTGAACACTGAAGCTTTCTTT
TRBJ1-6,TRBD1,TRBV15,NA,CATSRGGRTGTWSPLHF,TGTGCCACCAGCAGAGGGGGACGGACAGGGACGTGGTCACCCCTCCACTTT
TRBJ1-3,NA,TRBV28,NA,CASSLVRAGNTIYF,TGTGCCAGCAGTTTGGTCAGGGCTGGAAACACCATATATTTT
TRBJ1-1,NA,TRBV6-6,NA,CASRASDSPTEAFF,TGTGCCAGCAGAGCCAGTGACAGTCCCACTGAAGCTTTCTTT